The 28 T cell receptor beta chains reported below all come from one sample, sequenced in a study of cytomegalovirus exposure and HLA in healthy donors. Sequencing used immunoSEQ multiplex PCR; TCRdb keeps in-frame clones, though not all of them. This sample has about 260,000 clones, with about 92% found just once. Sequencing was performed on PBMCs. Receptors originate from a woman aged 30 to 39 in good health and CMV-seronegative.

This clone was seen just once. The chain joins TRBV19 to TRBJ2-7; 11 bases fit TRBD2. This CDR3 is built from 14 residues. The germline V gene encodes CDR1 LNHDA and CDR2 SQIVND (reference sequence). Trimming at V came to 6 bases and at J to 2 bases, leaving 3 bases not matched to a gene. The CDR3 loop is CASSPTSGAYEQYF. CDR3 DNA: TGTGCCAGTAGCCCGACTAGCGGGGCCTACGAGCAGTACTTC.

This clone was recorded only once. The gene calls are TRBV6-6 and TRBJ1-2; D gene unclear. The germline V gene encodes CDR1 MNHNY and CDR2 SVGAGI (reference sequence). The CDR3 spans 15 residues. Between the trimmed V and J ends, which lost 0 bases and 4 bases, there was a span of 12 bases. In nucleotides, the CDR3 is TGTGCCAGCAGTTACTCGACCGGAGGAATCTATGGCTACACCTTC. This sequence encodes CASSYSTGGIYGYTF.

The rearrangement joins TRBV6-1 to TRBJ1-1, with D tentatively TRBD1 (5 bases). V was cut by 2 bases and J by 6 bases, with 16 bases left in between. CDR1 is MNHNS and CDR2 is SASEGT in the germline V gene. The CDR3 has 15 residues. In DNA, the CDR3 is TGTGCCAGCAGTGAATCGAGGGACGGGTGGCCTGAAGCTTTCTTT. This codes for CASSESRDGWPEAFF.

V gene TRBV10-3 combines with J gene TRBJ2-7; D gene unclear. Germline-derived CDR1 and CDR2 are ENHRY and SYGVKD. The V end was cut by 2 bases, the J end by 4 bases, with 6 bases between. The CDR3 totals 12 residues. The CDR3 sequence is CAISEEMYEQYF. Written as DNA, the CDR3 is TGTGCCATCAGTGAGGAAATGTACGAGCAGTACTTC.

The chain recombines TRBV2 with TRBJ2-7, with D perhaps given as TRBD1 or TRBD2 (5 bases each). This CDR3 has 18 amino acids. V was pared by 4 bases and J by 0 bases, with 22 bases between. CDR1 and CDR2 from the germline V gene are SNHLY and FYNNEI. DNA for the CDR3: TGTGCCAGCAGTGGATTCCAAAGCGTAGAGGGGTTCTCCTACGAGCAGTACTTC. Its translation is CASSGFQSVEGFSYEQYF.

V and J are TRBV6-6 and TRBJ2-1; the D is unclear. The CDR3 spans 12 residues. Trimming shortened V by 2 bases and J by 4 bases, and 3 bases separated the two germline ends. Germline values: CDR1 MNHNY, CDR2 SVGAGI (reference sequence). The CDR3 loop reads CASSYVYNEQFF. The DNA for the CDR3 is TGTGCCAGCAGTTACGTTTACAATGAGCAGTTCTTC.

V and J are TRBV27 and TRBJ2-7; TRBD1 might be the D (6 bases). This CDR3 contains 16 residues. V lost 4 bases to trimming and J lost 5 bases, with 21 bases between them. Germline loops: CDR1 MNHEY, CDR2 SMNVEV (reference sequence). The CDR3 is CASSYAPGQRSDEQYF. CDR3 in DNA: TGTGCCAGCAGTTACGCCCCGGGACAAAGATCCGACGAGCAGTACTTC.

The chain recombines TRBV27 with TRBJ2-1, with TRBD1 as a possible D gene (6 bases). Trimming shortened V by 4 bases and J by 9 bases, and 13 bases separated the two germline ends. Germline V CDR1 and CDR2: MNHEY, SMNVEV (reference sequence). The CDR3 spans 13 residues. The CDR3 spells CASSWWLGGEQFF. CDR3 in DNA: TGTGCCAGCAGTTGGTGGTTAGGGGGTGAGCAGTTCTTC.

This clone is a singleton in its sample. This chain uses TRBV7-6 with TRBJ2-3; no clear D. Trimming shortened V by 5 bases and J by 2 bases, and 17 bases separated the two germline ends. Germline values: CDR1 SGHVS, CDR2 FNYEAQ. CDR3 length equals 16 residues. CDR3 in amino acids: CASSRLGVAATDTQYF. CDR3 DNA sequence: TGTGCCAGCAGCCGACTCGGTGTTGCGGCCACAGATACGCAGTATTTT.

This clone was picked up one time. The CDR3 protein is CATSASGIYEQYF. DNA for the CDR3: TGTGCCACCAGCGCTAGCGGGATATACGAGCAGTACTTC. This sequence joins TRBV15 and TRBJ2-7; 9 nucleotides align to TRBD2. The germline gives CDR1 LNHNV, CDR2 YYDKDF (reference sequence). With V trimmed by 5 bases and J by 4 bases, 3 bases remained unmatched. This CDR3 is 13 amino acids long.

The rearrangement links TRBV13 to TRBJ2-2, with D possibly matching TRBD1 (5 bases). In germline, CDR1 is PRHDT, CDR2 FYEKMQ (reference sequence). The V gene lost 0 bases and the J gene lost 4 bases, with 15 bases spanning the gap. The CDR3 runs 17 residues. The CDR3 DNA reads TGTGCCAGCAGCTTAGGCTTCTCAGGGTGGCGCACCGGGGAGCTGTTTTTT. As protein: CASSLGFSGWRTGELFF.

A remark on this clone: A junction boundary mismatches the germline segment, possibly from a read error. The chain combines TRBV25-1 with TRBJ2-7; 7 bases align to TRBD1. The V gene's germline CDR1 is MGHDK and CDR2 SYGVNS. CDR3 length: 14 amino acids. CDR3 sequence: CASGEQGEDYEQYF. The DNA of the CDR3 is TGTGCCAGCGGTGAGCAGGGGGAAGATTACGAGCAGTACTTC.

The chain joins TRBV18 to TRBJ1-3; no clear D gene. Germline CDR1 KGHSH, CDR2 LQKENI. The CDR3 is 15 residues long. V was clipped by 1 base and J by 4 bases, with 11 bases between them. The CDR3 reads CASSPQGSGGNTIYF. The DNA for the CDR3 is TGTGCCAGCTCACCACAGGGTTCGGGAGGAAACACCATATATTTT.

This chain links TRBV4-3 with TRBJ1-3; D uncertain. V was clipped by 1 base and J by 2 bases, with 3 bases between them. The CDR3 consists of 13 residues. The germline gives CDR1 LGHNA, CDR2 YSLEER. The CDR3 loop is CASSQAPGNTIYF. The CDR3 region has the DNA TGCGCCAGCAGCCAAGCACCTGGAAACACCATATATTTT.

The chain couples TRBV2 to TRBJ2-7, with 9 bases matching TRBD2. Trimming cost V 5 bases and J 5 bases; bases outside gene matches: 10. CDR1 and CDR2 (germline): SNHLY, FYNNEI. The CDR3 spans 15 residues. The CDR3 DNA reads TGTGCCAGCAGTTTTCTTAGCGGGAGATCCGACGAGCAGTACTTC. As protein: CASSFLSGRSDEQYF.

The rearrangement joins TRBV19 to TRBJ2-7; 12 bases fit TRBD2. The V gene end was trimmed by 5 bases and the J gene end by 3 bases; junction bases not matched to a gene: 5. Germline V gives CDR1 LNHDA, CDR2 SQIVND (reference sequence). CDR3 size: 15 residues. CDR3 loop: CASSAGLAGIYEQYF. CDR3 nucleotides: TGTGCCAGTAGTGCCGGACTAGCGGGAATCTACGAGCAGTACTTC. The whole variable domain, remainder taken from reference TRBV19 and TRBJ2-7, is DGGITQSPKYLFRKEGQNVTLSCEQNLNHDAMYWYRQDPGQGLRLIYYSQIVNDFQKGDIAEGYSVSREKKESFPLTVTSAQKNPTAFYLCASSAGLAGIYEQYFGPGTRLTVT.

V gene TRBV19 combines with J gene TRBJ1-5; TRBD1 might be the D (5 bases). Germline-derived CDR1 and CDR2 are LNHDA and SQIVND (reference sequence). V shed 3 bases and J shed 7 bases, with 10 bases lying between them. This CDR3 spans 13 amino acids. The CDR3 loop is CASSMGGFQPQHF. The CDR3, as DNA: TGTGCCAGTAGTATGGGGGGTTTCCAGCCCCAGCATTTT.

This sequence joins TRBV20-1 and TRBJ2-1, with no clear D. CDR3 length: 11 amino acids. V gave up 4 bases and J gave up 7 bases, with 8 bases separating them. CDR1 DFQATT and CDR2 SNEGSKA come from the germline V gene (reference sequence). CDR3 sequence: CSATPGNEQFF. The CDR3 DNA reads TGCAGTGCTACTCCCGGGAATGAGCAGTTCTTC.

This clone was picked up one time. The same CDR3 is also encoded by other DNA sequences in this sample. The chain employs TRBV2 and TRBJ2-1; 9 bases are a match to TRBD2. Per the germline V gene, CDR1 is SNHLY and CDR2 is FYNNEI. V lost 2 bases and J lost 4; bases outside the gene matches: 3. There are 15 residues in the CDR3. DNA of the CDR3: TGTGCCAGCAGTGAATTGGCGGGAGGGTACAATGAGCAGTTCTTC. Its protein is CASSELAGGYNEQFF.

J is TRBJ2-5 and V is TRBV7-9; D gene unclear. The V end was cut by 7 bases, the J end by 3 bases, with 6 bases between. Looked up from germline, CDR1 is SEHNR and CDR2 is FQNEAQ (reference sequence). This CDR3 contains 11 residues. The CDR3 loop reads CASTKKETQYF. In DNA, the CDR3 is TGTGCCAGCACCAAGAAAGAGACCCAGTACTTC.

J is TRBJ2-6 and V is TRBV27; a possible D gene is TRBD1 (6 bases). The CDR3 covers 16 residues. Trimming left V 0 bases short and J 4 bases short, with 10 bases between. The V gene's germline CDR1 is MNHEY and CDR2 SMNVEV (reference sequence). The CDR3 reads CASSLSLGAGANVLTF. The CDR3 nucleotides read TGTGCCAGCAGTTTATCGTTGGGGGCAGGGGCCAACGTCCTGACTTTC.

This chain links TRBV4-3 with TRBJ2-7, with D perhaps matching TRBD1 or TRBD2 (6 bases each). The CDR3 sequence is 15 residues long. The V end was cut by 0 bases, the J end by 4 bases, with 13 bases between. Germline V gene lookup returns CDR1 LGHNA and CDR2 YSLEER. The CDR3 sequence: CASSQDVGGFYEQYF. DNA for the CDR3: TGCGCCAGCAGCCAAGACGTAGGGGGGTTTTACGAGCAGTACTTC.

This clone has just one count. The rearrangement links TRBV27 to TRBJ2-7; TRBD2 aligns across 15 bases. The J segment lost 5 bases and the V segment lost 6 bases, leaving 8 bases of the junction unmatched. The CDR3 sequence is 16 residues long. CDR1 and CDR2 (germline): MNHEY, SMNVEV (reference sequence). This CDR3 is CASSLGGLAGGHEQYF. DNA of the CDR3: TGTGCCAGCAGCCTAGGGGGACTAGCGGGAGGCCACGAGCAGTACTTC.

The rearrangement joins TRBV2 to TRBJ2-1, with D maybe TRBD2 (5 bases). CDR1 and CDR2 (germline): SNHLY, FYNNEI. V dropped 2 bases and J dropped 0 bases, with 11 bases sitting between them. This CDR3 has 16 amino acids. This chain's CDR3 is CASSERGGSSYNEQFF. CDR3 DNA sequence: TGTGCCAGCAGTGAACGCGGTGGGAGCTCCTACAATGAGCAGTTCTTC.

V and J are TRBV28 and TRBJ2-5, with 7 bases aligning to TRBD1. Germline-derived CDR1 and CDR2 are MDHEN and SYDVKM. The J segment lost 3 bases and the V segment lost 5 bases, leaving 6 bases of the junction unmatched. The CDR3 runs to 14 residues. In DNA form, the CDR3 reads TGTGCCAGCAGTCCAGGGACAGCTGAAGAGACCCAGTACTTC. Amino acids: CASSPGTAEETQYF.

The V and J genes are TRBV18 and TRBJ1-2; the D is unclear. The V gene lost 0 bases and the J gene lost 8 bases, with 13 bases spanning the gap. Per germline, CDR1 KGHSH and CDR2 LQKENI. There are 14 residues in the CDR3. The CDR3 DNA follows: TGTGCCAGCTCACCACCAACCTCACCGGGAGGCTACACCTTC. The encoded protein is CASSPPTSPGGYTF.

The chain employs TRBV5-1 and TRBJ2-1, with 8 bases identical to TRBD2. The V gene end was trimmed by 4 bases and the J gene end by 5 bases; junction bases not matched to a gene: 8. This CDR3 region has 15 residues. Germline CDR1 is SGHRS and CDR2 is YFSETQ. The CDR3 sequence is CASSITGSGDNEQFF. CDR3 nucleotide sequence: TGCGCCAGCAGCATCACAGGTAGCGGGGACAATGAGCAGTTCTTC.

This clone was seen just once. CDR3 bases: TGTGCCAGTGCGCAGAACTACGAGCAGTACTTC. Translation gives CASAQNYEQYF. The chain couples TRBV19 to TRBJ2-7; D call uncertain. Germline CDR1 LNHDA, CDR2 SQIVND (reference sequence). The CDR3 extends over 11 amino acids. V was clipped by 8 bases and J by 3 bases, with 8 bases between them.